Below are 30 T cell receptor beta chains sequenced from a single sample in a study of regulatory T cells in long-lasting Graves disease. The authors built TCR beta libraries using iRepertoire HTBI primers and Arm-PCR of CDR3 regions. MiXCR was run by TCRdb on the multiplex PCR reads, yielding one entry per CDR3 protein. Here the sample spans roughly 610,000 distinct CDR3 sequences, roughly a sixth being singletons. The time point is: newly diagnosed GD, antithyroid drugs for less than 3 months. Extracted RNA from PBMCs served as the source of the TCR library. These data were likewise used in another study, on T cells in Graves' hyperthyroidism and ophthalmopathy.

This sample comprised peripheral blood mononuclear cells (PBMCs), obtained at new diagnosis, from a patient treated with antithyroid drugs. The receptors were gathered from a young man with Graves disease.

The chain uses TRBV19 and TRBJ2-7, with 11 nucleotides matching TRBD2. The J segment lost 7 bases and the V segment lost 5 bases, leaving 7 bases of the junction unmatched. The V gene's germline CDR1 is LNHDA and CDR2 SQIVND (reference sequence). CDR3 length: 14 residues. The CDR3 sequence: CASSRTSGSFEQYF. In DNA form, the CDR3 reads TGTGCCAGTAGTCGCACTAGCGGGAGCTTTGAGCAGTACTTC.

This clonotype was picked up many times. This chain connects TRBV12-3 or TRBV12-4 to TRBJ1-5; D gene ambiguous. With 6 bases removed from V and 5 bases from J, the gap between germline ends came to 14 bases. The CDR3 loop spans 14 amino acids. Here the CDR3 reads CASSPISGDQPQHF. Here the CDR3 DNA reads TGTGCCAGCAGCCCAATCTCTGGGGATCAGCCCCAGCATTTT.

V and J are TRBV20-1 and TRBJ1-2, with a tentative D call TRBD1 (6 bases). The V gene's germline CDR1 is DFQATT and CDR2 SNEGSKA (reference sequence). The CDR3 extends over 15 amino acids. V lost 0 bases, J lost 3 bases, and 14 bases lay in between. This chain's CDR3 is CSARDPAGADYGYTF. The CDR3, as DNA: TGCAGTGCTAGAGATCCCGCAGGGGCGGACTATGGCTACACCTTC.

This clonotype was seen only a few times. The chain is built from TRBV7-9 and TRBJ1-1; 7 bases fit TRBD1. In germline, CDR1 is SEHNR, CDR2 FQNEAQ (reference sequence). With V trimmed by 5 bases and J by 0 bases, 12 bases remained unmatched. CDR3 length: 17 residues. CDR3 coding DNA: TGTGCCAGCAGCGAAAACCAGACAGGGCGCATGAACACTGAAGCTTTCTTT. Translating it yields CASSENQTGRMNTEAFF.

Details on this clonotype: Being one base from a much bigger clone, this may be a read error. The CDR3 is CASSPGGAWDERFF. In nucleotides, the CDR3 is TGCGCCAGCAGCCCAGGGGGGGCCTGGGATGAGCGGTTCTTC. The genes are TRBV5-1 and TRBJ2-1; tentatively, D is TRBD1 or TRBD2 (7 bases each). CDR3 length equals 14 residues. The germline CDR1 and CDR2 sequences are SGHRS and YFSETQ.

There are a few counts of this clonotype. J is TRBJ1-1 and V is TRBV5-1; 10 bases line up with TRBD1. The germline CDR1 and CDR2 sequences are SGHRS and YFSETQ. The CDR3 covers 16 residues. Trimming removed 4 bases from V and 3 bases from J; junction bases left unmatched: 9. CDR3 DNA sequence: TGCGCCAGCAGCAGTCGACCGGGACAGGGGCACACTGAAGCTTTCTTT. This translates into CASSSRPGQGHTEAFF.

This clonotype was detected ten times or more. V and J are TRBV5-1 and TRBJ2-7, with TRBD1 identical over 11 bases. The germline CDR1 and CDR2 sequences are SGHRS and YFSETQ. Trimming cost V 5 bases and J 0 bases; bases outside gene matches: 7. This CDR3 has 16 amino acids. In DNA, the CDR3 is TGCGCCAGCAGTTACGGAGGGACAGGGGGCTCCTACGAGCAGTACTTC. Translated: CASSYGGTGGSYEQYF.

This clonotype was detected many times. The CDR3 DNA follows: TGTGCCAGCAGTTTGACAGGGTCCTACAATGAGCAGTTCTTC. It specifies CASSLTGSYNEQFF. This chain joins TRBV12-3 or TRBV12-4 and TRBJ2-1, with 7 bases fitting TRBD1. V lost 3 bases to trimming and J lost 1 base; unmatched junction nucleotides: 0. This CDR3 is built from 14 residues.

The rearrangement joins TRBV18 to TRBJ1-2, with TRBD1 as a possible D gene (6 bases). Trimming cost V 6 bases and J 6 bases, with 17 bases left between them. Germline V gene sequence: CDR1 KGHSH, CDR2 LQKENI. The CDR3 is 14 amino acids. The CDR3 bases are TGTGCCAGCTCCCCTGTCGGGGGGCAGGATGGCTACACCTTC. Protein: CASSPVGGQDGYTF.

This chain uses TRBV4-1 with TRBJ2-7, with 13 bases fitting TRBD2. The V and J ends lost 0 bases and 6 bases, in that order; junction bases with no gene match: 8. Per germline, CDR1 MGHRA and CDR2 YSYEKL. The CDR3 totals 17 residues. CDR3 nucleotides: TGCGCCAGCAGCCAAGAAACCGGGACTAGCGGGACTGGCGAGCAGTACTTC. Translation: CASSQETGTSGTGEQYF.

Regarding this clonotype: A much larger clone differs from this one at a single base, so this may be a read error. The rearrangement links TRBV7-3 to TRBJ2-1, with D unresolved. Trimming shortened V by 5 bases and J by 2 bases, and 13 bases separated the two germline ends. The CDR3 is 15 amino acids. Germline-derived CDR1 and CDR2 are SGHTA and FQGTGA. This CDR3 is CASSTQTGAYNEQFF. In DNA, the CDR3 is TGTGCCAGCAGCACCCAGACGGGCGCCTACAATGAGCAGTTCTTC.

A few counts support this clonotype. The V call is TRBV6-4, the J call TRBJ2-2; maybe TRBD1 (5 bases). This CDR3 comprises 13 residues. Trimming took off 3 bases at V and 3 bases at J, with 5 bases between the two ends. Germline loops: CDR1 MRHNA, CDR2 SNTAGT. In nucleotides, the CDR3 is TGTGCCAGCAGTGAACAGGACACCGGGGAGCTGTTTTTT. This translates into CASSEQDTGELFF.

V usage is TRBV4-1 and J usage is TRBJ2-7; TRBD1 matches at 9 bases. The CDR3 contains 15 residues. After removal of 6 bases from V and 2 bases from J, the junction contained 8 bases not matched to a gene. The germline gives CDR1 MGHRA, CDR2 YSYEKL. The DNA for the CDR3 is TGCGCCAGCAGTAGAAGCGACAGGGGGGCCTACGAGCAGTACTTC. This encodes CASSRSDRGAYEQYF.

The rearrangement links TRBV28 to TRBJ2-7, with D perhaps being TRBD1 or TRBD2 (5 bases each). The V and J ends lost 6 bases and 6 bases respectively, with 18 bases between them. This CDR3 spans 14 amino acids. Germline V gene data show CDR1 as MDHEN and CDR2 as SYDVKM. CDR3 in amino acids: CASRFGGKRFEQYF. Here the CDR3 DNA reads TGTGCCAGCAGGTTTGGGGGTAAACGATTCGAGCAGTACTTC.

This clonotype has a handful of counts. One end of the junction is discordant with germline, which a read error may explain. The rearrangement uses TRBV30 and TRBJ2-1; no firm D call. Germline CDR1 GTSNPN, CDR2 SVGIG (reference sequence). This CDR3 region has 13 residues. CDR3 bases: TGTGCCTGGAGTAAGCTATCATACAATGGGCAGTTCTTC. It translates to CAWSKLSYNGQFF.

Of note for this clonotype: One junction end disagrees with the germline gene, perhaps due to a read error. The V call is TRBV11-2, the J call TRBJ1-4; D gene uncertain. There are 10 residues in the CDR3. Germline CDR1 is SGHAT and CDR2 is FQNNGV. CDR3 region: CASTTEKLFF. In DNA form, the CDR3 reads TGTGCCAGCACTACTGAAAAACTGTTTTTT.

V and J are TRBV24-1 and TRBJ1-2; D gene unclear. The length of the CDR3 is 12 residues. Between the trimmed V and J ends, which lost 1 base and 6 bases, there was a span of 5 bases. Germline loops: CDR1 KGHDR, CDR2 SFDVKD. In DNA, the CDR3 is TGTGCCACCAGTGATTTAGGACATGGCTACACCTTC. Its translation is CATSDLGHGYTF.

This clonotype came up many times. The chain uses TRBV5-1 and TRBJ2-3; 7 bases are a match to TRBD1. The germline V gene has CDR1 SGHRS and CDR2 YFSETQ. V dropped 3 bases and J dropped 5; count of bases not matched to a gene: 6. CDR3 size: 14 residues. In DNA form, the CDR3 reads TGCGCCAGCAGCTCCGCGACAGGGCGAGATACGCAGTATTTT. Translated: CASSSATGRDTQYF. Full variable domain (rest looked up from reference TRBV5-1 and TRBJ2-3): KAGVTQTPRYLIKTRGQQVTLSCSPISGHRSVSWYQQTPGQGLQFLFEYFSETQRNKGNFPGRFSGRQFSNSRSEMNVSTLELGDSALYLCASSSATGRDTQYFGPGTRLTVL.

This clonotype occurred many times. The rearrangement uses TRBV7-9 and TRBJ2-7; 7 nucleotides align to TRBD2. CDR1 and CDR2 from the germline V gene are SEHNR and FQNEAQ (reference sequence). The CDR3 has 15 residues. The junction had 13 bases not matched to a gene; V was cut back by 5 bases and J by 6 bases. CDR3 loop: CASSPPGREGGEQYF. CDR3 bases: TGTGCCAGCAGCCCCCCGGGCAGGGAGGGAGGCGAGCAGTACTTC.

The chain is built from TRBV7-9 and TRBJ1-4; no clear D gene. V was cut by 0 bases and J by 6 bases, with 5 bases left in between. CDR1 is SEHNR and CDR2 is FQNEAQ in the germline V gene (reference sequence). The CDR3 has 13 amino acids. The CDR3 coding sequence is TGTGCCAGCAGCTTAGCAGGGTATGAAAAACTGTTTTTT. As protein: CASSLAGYEKLFF.

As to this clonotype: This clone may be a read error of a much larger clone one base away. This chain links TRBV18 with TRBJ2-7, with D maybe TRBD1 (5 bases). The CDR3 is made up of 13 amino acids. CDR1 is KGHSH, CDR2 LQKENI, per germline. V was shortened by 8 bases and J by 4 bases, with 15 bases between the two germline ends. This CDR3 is CASTEIQDYEQYF. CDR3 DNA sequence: TGTGCCAGCACTGAGATACAGGATTACGAGCAGTACTTC.

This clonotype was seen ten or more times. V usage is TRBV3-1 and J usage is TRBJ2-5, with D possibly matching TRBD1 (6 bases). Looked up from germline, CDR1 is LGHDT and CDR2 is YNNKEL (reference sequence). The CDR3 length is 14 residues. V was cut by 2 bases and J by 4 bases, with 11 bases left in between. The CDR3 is CASSQPDRPETQYF. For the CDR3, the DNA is TGTGCCAGCAGCCAACCAGACAGGCCAGAGACCCAGTACTTC.

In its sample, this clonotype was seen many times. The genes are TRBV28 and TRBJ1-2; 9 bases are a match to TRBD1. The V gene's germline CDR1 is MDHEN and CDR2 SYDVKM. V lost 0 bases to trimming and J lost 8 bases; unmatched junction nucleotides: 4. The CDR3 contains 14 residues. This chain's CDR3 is CASSLWDRGIGYTF. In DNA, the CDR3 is TGTGCCAGCAGTTTATGGGACAGGGGTATCGGCTACACCTTC.

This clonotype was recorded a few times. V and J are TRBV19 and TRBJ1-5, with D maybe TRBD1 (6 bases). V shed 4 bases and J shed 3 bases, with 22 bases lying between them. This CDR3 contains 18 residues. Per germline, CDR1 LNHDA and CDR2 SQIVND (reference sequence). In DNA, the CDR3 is TGTGCCAGTAGTAGGGAAAAAGGTTTGGGGGGCTACAATCAGCCCCAGCATTTT. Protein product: CASSREKGLGGYNQPQHF.

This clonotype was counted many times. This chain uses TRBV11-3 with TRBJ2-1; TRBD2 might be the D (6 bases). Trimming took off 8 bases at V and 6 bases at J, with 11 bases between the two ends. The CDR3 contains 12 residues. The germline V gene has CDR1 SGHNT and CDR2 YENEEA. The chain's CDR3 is CASGAGTNEQFF. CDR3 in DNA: TGTGCCAGCGGCGCGGGAACCAATGAGCAGTTCTTC.

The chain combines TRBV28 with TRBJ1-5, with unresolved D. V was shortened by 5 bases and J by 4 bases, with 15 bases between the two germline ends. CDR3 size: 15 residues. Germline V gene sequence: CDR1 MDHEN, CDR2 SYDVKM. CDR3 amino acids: CASSPSWGSNQPQHF. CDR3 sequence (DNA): TGTGCCAGCAGTCCTTCTTGGGGATCAAATCAGCCCCAGCATTTT.

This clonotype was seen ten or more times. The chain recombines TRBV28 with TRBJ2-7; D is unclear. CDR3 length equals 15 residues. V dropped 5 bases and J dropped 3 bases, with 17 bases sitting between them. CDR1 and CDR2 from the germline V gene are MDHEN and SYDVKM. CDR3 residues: CASSPPGATLYEQYF. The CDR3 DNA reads TGTGCCAGCAGTCCCCCGGGCGCTACGCTCTACGAGCAGTACTTC.

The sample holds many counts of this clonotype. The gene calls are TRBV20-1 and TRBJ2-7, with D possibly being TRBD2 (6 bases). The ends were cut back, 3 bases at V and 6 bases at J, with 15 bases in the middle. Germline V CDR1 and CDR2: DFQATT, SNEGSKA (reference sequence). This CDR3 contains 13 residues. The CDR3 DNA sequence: TGCAGTGCTAGCGGGAGCGGGTTCCGCGAGCAGTACTTC. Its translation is CSASGSGFREQYF.

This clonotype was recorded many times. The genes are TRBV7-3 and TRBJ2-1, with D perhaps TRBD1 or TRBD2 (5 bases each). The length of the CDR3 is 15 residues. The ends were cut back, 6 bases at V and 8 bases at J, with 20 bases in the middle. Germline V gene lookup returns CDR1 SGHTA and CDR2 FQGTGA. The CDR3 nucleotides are TGTGCCAGCAGTCTTCATAGGGACCCCGGCGATGAGCAGTTCTTC. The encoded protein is CASSLHRDPGDEQFF.

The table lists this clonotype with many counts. The CDR3 region is CASSLTGVGNTEAFF. Here the CDR3 DNA reads TGTGCCAGCAGTTTAACAGGGGTGGGGAACACTGAAGCTTTCTTT. The chain employs TRBV27 and TRBJ1-1, with 7 bases identical to TRBD1. In germline, CDR1 is MNHEY, CDR2 SMNVEV (reference sequence). J lost 1 base, V lost 2 bases, and 4 bases had no gene match. This CDR3 comprises 15 residues.